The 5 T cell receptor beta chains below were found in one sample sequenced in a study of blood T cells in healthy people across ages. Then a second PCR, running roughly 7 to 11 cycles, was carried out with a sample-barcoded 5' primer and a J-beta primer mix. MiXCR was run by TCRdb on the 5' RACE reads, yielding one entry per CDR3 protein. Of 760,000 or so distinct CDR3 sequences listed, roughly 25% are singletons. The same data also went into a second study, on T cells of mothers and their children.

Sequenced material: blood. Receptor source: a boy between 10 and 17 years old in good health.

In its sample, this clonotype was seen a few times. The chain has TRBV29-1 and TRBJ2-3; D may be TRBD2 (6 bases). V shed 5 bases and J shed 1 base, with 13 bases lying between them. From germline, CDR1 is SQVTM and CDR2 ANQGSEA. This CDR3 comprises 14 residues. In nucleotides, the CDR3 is TGCAGCGTTCGAGGGAGGTCGGGCACAGATACGCAGTATTTT. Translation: CSVRGRSGTDTQYF.

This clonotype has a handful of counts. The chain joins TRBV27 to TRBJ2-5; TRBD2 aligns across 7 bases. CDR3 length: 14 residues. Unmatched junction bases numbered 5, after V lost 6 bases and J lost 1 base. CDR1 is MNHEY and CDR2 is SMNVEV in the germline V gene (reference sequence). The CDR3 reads CASRERGFQETQYF. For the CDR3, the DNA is TGTGCCAGCAGAGAGCGGGGCTTCCAAGAGACCCAGTACTTC.

The CDR3 coding sequence is TGTGCCAGCAGCTTAACCCTGCCCCCGGCAGATACGCAGTATTTT. Translated, it gives CASSLTLPPADTQYF. The J gene is TRBJ2-3, the V gene TRBV7-9; no firm D call. Germline V gives CDR1 SEHNR, CDR2 FQNEAQ (reference sequence). CDR3 length equals 15 residues. Trimming pared 2 bases from V and 4 bases from J, leaving 13 bases between.

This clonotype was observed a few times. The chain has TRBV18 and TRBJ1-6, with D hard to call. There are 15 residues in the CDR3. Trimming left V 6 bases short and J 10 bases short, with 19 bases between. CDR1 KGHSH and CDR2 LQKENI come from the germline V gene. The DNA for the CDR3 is TGTGCCAGCTCGCTGGGTACGCCCATATACTCACCCCTCCACTTT. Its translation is CASSLGTPIYSPLHF. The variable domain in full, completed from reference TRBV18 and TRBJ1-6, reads NAGVMQNPRHLVRRRGQEARLRCSPMKGHSHVYWYRQLPEEGLKFMVYLQKENIIDESGMPKERFSAEFPKEGPSILRIQQVVRGDSAAYFCASSLGTPIYSPLHFGNGTRLTVT.

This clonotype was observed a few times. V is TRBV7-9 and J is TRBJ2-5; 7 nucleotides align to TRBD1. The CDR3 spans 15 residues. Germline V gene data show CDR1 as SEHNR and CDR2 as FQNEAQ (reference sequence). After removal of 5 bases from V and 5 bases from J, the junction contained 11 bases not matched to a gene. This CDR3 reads CASSPTTGLWETQYF. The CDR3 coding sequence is TGTGCCAGCAGCCCCACGACAGGGCTGTGGGAGACCCAGTACTTC.